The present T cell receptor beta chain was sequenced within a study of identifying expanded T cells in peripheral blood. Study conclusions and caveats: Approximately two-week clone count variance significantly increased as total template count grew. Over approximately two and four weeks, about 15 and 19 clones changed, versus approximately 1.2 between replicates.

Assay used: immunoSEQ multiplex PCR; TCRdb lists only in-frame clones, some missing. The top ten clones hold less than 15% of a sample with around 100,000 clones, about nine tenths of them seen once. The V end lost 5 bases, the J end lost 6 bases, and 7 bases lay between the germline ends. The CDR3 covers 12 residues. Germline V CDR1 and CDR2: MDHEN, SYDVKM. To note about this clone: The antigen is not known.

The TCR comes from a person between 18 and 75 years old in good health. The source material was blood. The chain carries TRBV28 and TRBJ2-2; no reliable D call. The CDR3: CASSPRSGELFF. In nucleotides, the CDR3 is TGTGCCAGCAGTCCCCGGTCCGGGGAGCTGTTTTTT. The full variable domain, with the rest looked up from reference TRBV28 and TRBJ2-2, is DVKVTQSSRYLVKRTGEKVFLECVQDMDHENMFWYRQDPGLGLRLIYFSYDVKMKEKGDIPEGYSVSREKKERFSLILESASTNQTSMYLCASSPRSGELFFGEGSRLTVL.